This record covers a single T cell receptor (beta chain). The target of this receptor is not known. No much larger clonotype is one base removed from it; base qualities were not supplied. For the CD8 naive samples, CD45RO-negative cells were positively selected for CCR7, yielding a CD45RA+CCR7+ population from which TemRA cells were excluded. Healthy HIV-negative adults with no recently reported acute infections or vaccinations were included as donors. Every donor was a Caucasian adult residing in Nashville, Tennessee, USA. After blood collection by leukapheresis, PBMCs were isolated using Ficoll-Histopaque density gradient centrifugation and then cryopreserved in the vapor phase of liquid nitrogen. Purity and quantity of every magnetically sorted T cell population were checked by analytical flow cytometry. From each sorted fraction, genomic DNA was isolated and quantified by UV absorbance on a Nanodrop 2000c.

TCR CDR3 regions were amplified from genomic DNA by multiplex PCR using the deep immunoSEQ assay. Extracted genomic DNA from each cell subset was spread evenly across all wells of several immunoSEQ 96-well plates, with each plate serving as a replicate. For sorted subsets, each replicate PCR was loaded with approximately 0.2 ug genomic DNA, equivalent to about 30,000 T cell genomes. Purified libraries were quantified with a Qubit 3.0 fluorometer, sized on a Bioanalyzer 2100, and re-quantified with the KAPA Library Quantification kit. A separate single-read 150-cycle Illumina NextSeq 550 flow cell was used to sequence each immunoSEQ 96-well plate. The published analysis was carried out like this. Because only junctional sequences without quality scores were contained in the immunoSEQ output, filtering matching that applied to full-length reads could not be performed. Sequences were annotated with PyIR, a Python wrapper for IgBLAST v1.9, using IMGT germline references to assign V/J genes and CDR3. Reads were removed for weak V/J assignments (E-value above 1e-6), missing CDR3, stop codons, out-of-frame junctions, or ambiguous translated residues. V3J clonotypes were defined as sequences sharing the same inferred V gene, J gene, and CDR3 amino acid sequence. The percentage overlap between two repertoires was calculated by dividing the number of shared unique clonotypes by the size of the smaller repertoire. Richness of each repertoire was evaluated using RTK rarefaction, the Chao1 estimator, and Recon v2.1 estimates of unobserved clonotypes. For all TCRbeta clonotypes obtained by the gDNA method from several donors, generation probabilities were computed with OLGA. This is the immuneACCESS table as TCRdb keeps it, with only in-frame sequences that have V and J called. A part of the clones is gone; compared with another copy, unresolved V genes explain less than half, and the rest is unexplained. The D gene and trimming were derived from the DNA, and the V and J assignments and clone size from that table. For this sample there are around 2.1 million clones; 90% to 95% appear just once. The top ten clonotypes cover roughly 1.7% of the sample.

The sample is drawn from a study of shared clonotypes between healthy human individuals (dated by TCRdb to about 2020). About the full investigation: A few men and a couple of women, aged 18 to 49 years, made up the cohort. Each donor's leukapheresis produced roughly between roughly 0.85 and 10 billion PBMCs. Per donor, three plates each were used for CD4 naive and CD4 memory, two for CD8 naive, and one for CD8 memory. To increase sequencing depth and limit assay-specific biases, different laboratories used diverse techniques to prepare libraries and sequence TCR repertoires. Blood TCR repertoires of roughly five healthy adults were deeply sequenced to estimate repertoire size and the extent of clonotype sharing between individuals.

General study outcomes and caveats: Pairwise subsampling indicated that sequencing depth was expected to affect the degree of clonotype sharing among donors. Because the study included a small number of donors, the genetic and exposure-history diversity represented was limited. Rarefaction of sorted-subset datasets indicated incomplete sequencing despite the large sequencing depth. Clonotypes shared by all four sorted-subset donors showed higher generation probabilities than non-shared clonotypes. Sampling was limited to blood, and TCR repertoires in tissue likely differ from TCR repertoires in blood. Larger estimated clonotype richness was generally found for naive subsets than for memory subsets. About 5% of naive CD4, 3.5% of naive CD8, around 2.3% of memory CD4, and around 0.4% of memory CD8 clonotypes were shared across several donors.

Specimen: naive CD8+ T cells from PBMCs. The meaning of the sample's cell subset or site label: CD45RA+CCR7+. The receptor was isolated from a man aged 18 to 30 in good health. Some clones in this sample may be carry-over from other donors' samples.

The CDR3 has the sequence CASSDGVSGNTIYF. The DNA sequence is TGTGCCAGCAGTGACGGGGTCTCTGGAAACACCATATATTTT. The rearrangement joined TRBV2 to TRBJ1-3, with no D gene named confidently. The germline V gene supplies CDR1 SNHLY and CDR2 FYNNEI. The CDR3 measures 14 amino acids from cysteine to phenylalanine. Only the CDR3 DNA is retained, 42 bases long and in frame from the first base. V loses 3 bases of germline sequence and J loses 0 bases, and the interval between the two ends is 6 bases.